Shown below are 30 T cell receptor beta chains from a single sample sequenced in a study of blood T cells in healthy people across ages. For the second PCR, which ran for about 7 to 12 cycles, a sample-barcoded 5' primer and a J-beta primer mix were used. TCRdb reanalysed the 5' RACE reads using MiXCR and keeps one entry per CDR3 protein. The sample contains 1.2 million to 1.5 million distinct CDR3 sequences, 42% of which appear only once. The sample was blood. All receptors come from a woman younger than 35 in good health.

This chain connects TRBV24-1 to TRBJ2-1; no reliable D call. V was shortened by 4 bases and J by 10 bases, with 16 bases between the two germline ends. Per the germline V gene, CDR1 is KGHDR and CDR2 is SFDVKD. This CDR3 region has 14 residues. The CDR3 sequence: CATSDATGTAEQFF. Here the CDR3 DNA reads TGTGCCACCAGTGACGCTACTGGAACGGCCGAGCAGTTCTTC.

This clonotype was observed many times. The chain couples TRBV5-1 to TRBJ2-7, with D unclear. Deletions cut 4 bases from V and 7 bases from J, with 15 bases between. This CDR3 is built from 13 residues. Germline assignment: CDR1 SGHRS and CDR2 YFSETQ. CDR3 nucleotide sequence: TGCGCCAGCAGCCTTGAAACGGGTGGGGAGCAGTACTTC. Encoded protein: CASSLETGGEQYF.

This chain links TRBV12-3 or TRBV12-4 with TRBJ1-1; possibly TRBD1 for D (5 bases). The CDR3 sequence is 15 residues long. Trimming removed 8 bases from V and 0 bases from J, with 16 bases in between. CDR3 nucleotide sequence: TGTGCCAGCGTCGGCCGAGGGGAGTTGAACACTGAAGCTTTCTTT. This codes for CASVGRGELNTEAFF.

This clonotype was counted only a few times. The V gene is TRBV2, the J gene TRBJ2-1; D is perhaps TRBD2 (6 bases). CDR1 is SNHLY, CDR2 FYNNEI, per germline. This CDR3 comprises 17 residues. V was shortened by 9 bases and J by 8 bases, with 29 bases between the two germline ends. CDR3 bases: TGTGCCAGAAAGATTGACCCGACTAGACCCCACGGGGATGAGCAGTTCTTC. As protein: CARKIDPTRPHGDEQFF.

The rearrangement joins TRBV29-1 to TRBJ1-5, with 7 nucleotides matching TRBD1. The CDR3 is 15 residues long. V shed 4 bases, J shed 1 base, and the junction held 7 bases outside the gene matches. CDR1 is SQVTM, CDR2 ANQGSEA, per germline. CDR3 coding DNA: TGCAGCGTTGGGAAGGGCAGGGGGAGCAATCAGCCCCAGCATTTT. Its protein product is CSVGKGRGSNQPQHF.

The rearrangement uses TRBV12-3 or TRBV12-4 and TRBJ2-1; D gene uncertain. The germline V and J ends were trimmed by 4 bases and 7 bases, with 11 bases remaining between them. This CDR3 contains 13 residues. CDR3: CASSSQMGNEQFF. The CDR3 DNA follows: TGTGCCAGCAGTTCCCAGATGGGGAATGAGCAGTTCTTC.

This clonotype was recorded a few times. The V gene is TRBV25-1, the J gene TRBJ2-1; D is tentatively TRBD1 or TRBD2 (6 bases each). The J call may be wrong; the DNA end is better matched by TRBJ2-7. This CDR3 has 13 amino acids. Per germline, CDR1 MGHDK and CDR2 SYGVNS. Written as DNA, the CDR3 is TGTGCCACTGGGGGGCCTTCCTACAATGAGCAGTACTTC. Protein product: CATGGPSYNEQYF.

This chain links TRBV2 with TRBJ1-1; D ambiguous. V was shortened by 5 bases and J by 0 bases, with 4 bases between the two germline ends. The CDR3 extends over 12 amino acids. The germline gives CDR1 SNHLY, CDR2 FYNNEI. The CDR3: CASSILNTEAFF. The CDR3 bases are TGTGCCAGCAGTATATTGAACACTGAAGCTTTCTTT.

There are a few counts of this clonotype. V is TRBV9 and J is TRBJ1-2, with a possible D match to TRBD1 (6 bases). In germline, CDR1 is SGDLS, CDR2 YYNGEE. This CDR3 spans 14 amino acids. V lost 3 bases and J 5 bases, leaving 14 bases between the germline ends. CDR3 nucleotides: TGTGCCAGCAGCGGCACGGGGGCAGGTTATGGCTACACCTTC. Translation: CASSGTGAGYGYTF.

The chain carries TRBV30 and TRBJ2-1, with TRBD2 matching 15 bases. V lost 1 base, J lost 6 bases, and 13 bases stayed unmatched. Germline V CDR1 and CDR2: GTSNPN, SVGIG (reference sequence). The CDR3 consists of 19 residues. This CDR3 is CAWSDNPWRTSGRANEQFF. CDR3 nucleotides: TGTGCCTGGAGTGACAACCCCTGGCGGACTAGCGGGAGGGCCAATGAGCAGTTCTTC.

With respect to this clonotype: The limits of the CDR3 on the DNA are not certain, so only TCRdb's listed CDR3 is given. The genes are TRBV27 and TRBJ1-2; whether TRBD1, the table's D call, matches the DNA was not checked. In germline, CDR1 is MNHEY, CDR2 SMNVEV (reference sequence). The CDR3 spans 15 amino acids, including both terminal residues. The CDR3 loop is CATKLGGTENYGCTF.

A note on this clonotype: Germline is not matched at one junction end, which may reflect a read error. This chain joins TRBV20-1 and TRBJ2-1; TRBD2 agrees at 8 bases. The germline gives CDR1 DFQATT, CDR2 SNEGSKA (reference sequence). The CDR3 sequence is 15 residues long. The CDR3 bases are TGCAGTGCTGTCCCCCGGGAGGGCGTCGACAATGAGCAGTATTTC. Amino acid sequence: CSAVPREGVDNEQYF.

CDR3 region: CASSVAVLTGGSYYNEQFF. The CDR3 DNA reads TGTGCCAGCAGCGTAGCTGTACTAACGGGAGGGTCGTACTACAATGAGCAGTTCTTC. The chain couples TRBV9 to TRBJ2-1, with 8 bases that match TRBD2. V shed 0 bases, J shed 3 bases, and the junction held 14 bases outside the gene matches. This CDR3 comprises 19 residues. Germline V gene lookup returns CDR1 SGDLS and CDR2 YYNGEE.

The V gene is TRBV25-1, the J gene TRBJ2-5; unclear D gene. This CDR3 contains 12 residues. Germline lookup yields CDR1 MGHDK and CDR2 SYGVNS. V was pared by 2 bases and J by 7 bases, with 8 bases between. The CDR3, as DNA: TGTGCCAGCAGTGAAAACTTGTGGACCCAGTACTTC. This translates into CASSENLWTQYF.

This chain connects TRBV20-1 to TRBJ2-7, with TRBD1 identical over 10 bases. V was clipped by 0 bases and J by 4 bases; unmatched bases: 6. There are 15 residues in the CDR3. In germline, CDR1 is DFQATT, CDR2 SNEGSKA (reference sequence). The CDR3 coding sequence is TGCAGTGCTAGAGATTTGACAGGGGGCGGGTACGAGCAGTACTTC. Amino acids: CSARDLTGGGYEQYF.

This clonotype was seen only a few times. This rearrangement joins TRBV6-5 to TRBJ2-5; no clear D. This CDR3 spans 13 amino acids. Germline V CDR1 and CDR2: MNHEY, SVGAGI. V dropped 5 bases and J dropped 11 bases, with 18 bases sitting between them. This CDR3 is CASSRNLWNEQYF. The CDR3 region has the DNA TGTGCCAGCAGTCGGAACCTTTGGAATGAGCAGTACTTC.

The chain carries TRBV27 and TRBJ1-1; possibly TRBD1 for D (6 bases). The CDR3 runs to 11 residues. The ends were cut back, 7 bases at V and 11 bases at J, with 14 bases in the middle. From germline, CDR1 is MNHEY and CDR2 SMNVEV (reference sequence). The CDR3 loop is CASILGGKAFF. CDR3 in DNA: TGTGCCAGCATATTAGGGGGAAAGGCTTTCTTT.

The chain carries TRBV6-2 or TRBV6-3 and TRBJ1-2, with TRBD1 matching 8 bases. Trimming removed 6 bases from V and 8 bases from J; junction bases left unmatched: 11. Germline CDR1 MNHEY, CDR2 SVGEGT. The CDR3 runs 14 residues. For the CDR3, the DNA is TGTGCCAGCAGCTCCACCGGACAGGGCAGGGGCTACACCTTC. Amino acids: CASSSTGQGRGYTF.

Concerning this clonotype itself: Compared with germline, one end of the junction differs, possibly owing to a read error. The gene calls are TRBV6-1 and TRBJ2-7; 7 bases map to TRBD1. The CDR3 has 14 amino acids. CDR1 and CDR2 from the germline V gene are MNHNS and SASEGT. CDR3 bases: TGTGCCGGCAGCCTTCAGGGGGAGTCCTACGAGCAGTACTTC. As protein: CAGSLQGESYEQYF.

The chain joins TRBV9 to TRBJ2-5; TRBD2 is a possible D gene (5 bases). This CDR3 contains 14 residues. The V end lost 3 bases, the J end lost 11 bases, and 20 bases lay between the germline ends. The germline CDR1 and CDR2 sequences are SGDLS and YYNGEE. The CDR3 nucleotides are TGTGCCAGCAGCGATTCGGGGTGGGGTAATGAGCAGTACTTC. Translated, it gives CASSDSGWGNEQYF.

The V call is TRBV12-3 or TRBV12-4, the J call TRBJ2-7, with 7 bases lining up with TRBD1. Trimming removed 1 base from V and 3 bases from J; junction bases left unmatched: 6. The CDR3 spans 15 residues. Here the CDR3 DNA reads TGTGCCAGCAGTTTAGGGGTGACAGGGAACTACGAGCAGTACTTC. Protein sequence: CASSLGVTGNYEQYF.

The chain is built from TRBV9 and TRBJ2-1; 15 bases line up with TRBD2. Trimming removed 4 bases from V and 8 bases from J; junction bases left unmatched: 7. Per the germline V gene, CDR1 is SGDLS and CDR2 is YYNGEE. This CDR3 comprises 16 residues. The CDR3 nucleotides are TGTGCCAGCAGCCCCCGGACTAGCGGGGGGGCCCATGAGCAGTTCTTC. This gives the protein CASSPRTSGGAHEQFF.

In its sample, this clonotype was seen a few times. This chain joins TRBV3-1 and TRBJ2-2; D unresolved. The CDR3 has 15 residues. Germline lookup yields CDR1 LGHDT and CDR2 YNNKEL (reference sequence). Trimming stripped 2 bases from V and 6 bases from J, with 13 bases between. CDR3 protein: CASSQSVLSPGELFF. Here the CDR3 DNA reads TGTGCCAGCAGCCAATCGGTCCTCAGCCCCGGGGAGCTGTTTTTT. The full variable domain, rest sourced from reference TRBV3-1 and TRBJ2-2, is DTAVSQTPKYLVTQMGNDKSIKCEQNLGHDTMYWYKQDSKKFLKIMFSYNNKELIINETVPNRFSPKSPDKAHLNLHINSLELGDSAVYFCASSQSVLSPGELFFGEGSRLTVL.

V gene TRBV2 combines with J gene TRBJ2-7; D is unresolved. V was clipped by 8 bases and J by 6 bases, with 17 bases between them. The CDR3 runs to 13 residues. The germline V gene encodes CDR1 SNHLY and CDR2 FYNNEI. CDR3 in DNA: TGTGCCAGCGGCGTACAGCCTTTCGCCGAGCAGTACTTC. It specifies CASGVQPFAEQYF.

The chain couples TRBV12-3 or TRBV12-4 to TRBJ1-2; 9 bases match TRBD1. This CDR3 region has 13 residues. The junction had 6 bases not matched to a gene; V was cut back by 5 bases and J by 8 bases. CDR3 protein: CASSTRTGEGYTF. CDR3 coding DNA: TGTGCCAGCAGTACGCGGACAGGGGAGGGCTACACCTTC.

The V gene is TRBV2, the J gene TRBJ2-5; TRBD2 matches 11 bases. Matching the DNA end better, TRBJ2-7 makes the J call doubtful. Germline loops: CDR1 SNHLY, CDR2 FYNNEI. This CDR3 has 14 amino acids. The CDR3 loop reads CASSGALAGVEQYF. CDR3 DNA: TGTGCCAGCAGCGGGGCACTAGCGGGAGTCGAGCAGTACTTC.

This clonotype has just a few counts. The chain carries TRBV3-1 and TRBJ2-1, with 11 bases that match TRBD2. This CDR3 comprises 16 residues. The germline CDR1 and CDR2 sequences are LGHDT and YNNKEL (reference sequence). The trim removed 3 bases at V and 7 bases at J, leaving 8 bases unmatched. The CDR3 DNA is TGTGCCAGCAGCCACCTCACTAGCGGGAGTCAGAATGAGCAGTTCTTC. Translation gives CASSHLTSGSQNEQFF.

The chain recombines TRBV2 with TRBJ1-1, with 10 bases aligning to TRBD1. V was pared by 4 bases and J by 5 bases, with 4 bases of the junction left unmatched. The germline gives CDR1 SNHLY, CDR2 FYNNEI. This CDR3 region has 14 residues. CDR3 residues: CASSAGTGETEAFF. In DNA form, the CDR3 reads TGTGCCAGCAGTGCCGGGACAGGGGAAACTGAAGCTTTCTTT. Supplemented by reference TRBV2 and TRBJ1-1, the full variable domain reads EPEVTQTPSHQVTQMGQEVILRCVPISNHLYFYWYRQILGQKVEFLVSFYNNEISEKSEIFDDQFSVERPDGSNFTLKIRSTKLEDSAMYFCASSAGTGETEAFFGQGTRLTVV.

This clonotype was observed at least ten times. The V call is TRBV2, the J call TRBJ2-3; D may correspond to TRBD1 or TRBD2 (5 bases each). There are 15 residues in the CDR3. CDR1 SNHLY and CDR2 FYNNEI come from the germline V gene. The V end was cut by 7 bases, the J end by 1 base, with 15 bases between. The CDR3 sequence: CASTGDQTGTDTQYF. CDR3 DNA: TGTGCCAGCACCGGGGACCAGACTGGCACAGATACGCAGTATTTT. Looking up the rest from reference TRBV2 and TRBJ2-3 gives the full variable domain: EPEVTQTPSHQVTQMGQEVILRCVPISNHLYFYWYRQILGQKVEFLVSFYNNEISEKSEIFDDQFSVERPDGSNFTLKIRSTKLEDSAMYFCASTGDQTGTDTQYFGPGTRLTVL.

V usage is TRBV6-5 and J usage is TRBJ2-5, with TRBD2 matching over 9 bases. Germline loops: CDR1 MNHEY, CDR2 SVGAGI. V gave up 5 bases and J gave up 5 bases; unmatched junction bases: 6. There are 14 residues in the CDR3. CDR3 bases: TGTGCCAGCAGTCTTGGGACTAGCTGGGAGACCCAGTACTTC. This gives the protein CASSLGTSWETQYF.